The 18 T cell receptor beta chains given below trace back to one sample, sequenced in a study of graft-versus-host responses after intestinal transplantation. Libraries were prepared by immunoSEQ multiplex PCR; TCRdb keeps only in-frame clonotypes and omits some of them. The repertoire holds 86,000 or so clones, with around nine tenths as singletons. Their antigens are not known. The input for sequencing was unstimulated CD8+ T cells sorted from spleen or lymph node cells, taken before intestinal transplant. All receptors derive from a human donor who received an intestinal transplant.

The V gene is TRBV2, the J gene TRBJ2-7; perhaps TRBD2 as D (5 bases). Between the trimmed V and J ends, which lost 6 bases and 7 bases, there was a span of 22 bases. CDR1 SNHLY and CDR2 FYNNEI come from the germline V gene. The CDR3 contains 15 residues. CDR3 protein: CASSPELDPRGEQYF. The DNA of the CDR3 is TGTGCCAGCAGCCCCGAATTGGACCCACGAGGGGAGCAGTACTTC.

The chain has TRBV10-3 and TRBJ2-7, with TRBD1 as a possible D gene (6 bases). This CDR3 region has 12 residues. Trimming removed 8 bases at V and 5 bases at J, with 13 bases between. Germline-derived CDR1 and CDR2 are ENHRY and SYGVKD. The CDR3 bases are TGTGCCATCGGTCCAGGGGCCCACGAGCAGTACTTC. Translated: CAIGPGAHEQYF.

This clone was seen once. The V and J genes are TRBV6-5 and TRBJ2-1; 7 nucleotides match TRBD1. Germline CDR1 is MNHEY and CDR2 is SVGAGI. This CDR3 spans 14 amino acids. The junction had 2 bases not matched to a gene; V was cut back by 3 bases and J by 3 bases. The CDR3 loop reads CASSYYRGYNEQFF. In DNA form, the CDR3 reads TGTGCCAGCAGTTATTACAGGGGCTACAATGAGCAGTTCTTC.

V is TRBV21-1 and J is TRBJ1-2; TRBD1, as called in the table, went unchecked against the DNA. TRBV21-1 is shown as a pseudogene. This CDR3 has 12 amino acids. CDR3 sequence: CASSDRQGGGTF. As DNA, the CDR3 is TGTGCCAGCAGCGACCGACAGGGCGGTGGCACCTTC.

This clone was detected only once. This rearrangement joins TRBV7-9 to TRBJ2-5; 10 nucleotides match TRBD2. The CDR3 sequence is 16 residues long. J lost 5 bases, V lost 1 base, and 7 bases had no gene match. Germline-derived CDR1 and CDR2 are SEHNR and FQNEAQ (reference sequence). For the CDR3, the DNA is TGTGCCAGCAGCTTAGGGACTAGCGGATCCGGCGAGACCCAGTACTTC. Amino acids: CASSLGTSGSGETQYF.

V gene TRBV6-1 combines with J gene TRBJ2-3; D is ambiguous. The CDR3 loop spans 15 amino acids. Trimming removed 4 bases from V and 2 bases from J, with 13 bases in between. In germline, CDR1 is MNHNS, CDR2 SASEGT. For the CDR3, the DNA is TGTGCCAGCAGTGCCCTAGAGACCCTCACAGATACGCAGTATTTT. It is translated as CASSALETLTDTQYF.

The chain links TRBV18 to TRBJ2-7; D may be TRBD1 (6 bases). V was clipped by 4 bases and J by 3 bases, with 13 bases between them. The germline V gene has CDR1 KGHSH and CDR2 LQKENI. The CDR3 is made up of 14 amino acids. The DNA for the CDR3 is TGTGCCAGCTCACTCGGACAGCGGAACTACGAGCAGTACTTC. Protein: CASSLGQRNYEQYF.

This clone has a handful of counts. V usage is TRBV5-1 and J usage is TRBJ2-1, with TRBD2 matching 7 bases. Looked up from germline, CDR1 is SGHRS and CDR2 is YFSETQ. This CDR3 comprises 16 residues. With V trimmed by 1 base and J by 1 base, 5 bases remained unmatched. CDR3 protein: CASSLWASGSYNEQFF. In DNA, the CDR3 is TGCGCCAGCAGCTTGTGGGCTAGCGGATCCTACAATGAGCAGTTCTTC.

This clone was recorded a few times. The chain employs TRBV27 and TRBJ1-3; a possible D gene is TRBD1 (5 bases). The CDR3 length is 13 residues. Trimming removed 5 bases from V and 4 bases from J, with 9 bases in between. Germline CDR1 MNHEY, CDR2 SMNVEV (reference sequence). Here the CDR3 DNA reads TGTGCCAGCAGTAGGGGCCCCGGAAACACCATATATTTT. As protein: CASSRGPGNTIYF.

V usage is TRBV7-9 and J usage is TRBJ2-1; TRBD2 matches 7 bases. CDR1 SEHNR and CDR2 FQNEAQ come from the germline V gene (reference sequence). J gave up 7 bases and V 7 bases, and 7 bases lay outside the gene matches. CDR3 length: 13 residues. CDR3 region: CASTKGGLNEQFF. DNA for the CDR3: TGTGCCAGCACTAAGGGAGGGTTAAATGAGCAGTTCTTC.

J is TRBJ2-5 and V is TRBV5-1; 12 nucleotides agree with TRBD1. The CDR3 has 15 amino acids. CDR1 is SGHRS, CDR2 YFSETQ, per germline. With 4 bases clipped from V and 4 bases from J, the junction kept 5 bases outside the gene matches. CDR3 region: CASSGDRGLSETQYF. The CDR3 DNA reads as TGCGCCAGCAGCGGGGACAGGGGGCTTTCAGAGACCCAGTACTTC.

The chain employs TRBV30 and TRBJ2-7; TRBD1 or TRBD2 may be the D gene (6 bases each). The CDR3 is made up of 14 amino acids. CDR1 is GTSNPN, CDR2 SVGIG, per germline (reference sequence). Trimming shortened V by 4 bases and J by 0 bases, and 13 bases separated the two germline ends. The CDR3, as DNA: TGTGCCTGGACCCTAGAGGGGGGCTCCTACGAGCAGTACTTC. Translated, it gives CAWTLEGGSYEQYF.

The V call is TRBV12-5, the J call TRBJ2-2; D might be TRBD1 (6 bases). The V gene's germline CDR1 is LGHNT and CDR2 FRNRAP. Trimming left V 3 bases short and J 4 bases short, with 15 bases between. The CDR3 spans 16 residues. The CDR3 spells CASGLVGASGTGELFF. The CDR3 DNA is TGTGCTAGTGGTTTAGTGGGGGCAAGTGGCACCGGGGAGCTGTTTTTT.

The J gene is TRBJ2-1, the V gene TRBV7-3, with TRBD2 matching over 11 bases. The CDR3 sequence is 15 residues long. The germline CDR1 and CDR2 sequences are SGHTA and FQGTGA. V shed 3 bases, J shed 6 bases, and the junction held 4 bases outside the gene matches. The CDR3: CASSFLAGGLNEQFF. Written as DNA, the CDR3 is TGTGCCAGCAGCTTCTTAGCGGGAGGGCTCAATGAGCAGTTCTTC.

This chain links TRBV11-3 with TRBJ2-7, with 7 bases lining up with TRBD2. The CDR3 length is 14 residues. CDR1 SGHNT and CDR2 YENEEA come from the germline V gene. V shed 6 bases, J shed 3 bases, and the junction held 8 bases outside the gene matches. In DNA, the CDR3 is TGTGCCAGCAGGCCGGGTAGGGAGGGCTACGAGCAGTACTTC. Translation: CASRPGREGYEQYF.

This chain's CDR3 is CASSLPTGQSYSGANVLTF. The DNA for the CDR3 is TGTGCCAGCAGCTTGCCCACGGGACAGTCTTACTCTGGGGCCAACGTCCTGACTTTC. The chain is built from TRBV5-4 and TRBJ2-6; TRBD1 matches 7 bases. V trimming: 1 base; J trimming: 0 bases; junction bases outside the gene matches: 10. CDR1 is SGHNT and CDR2 is YYREEE in the germline V gene (reference sequence). This CDR3 contains 19 residues.

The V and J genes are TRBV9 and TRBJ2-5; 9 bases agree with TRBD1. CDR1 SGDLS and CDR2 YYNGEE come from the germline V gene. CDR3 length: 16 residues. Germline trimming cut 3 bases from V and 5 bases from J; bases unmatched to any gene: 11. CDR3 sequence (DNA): TGTGCCAGCAGCGGCACAGGGGGCGTATCTGAGGAGACCCAGTACTTC. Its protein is CASSGTGGVSEETQYF.

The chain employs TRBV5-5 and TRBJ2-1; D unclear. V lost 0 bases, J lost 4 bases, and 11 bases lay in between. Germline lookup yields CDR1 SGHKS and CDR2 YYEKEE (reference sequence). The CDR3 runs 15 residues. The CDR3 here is CASSLGLAKYNEQFF. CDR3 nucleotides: TGTGCCAGCAGCTTGGGGCTGGCAAAGTACAATGAGCAGTTCTTC.